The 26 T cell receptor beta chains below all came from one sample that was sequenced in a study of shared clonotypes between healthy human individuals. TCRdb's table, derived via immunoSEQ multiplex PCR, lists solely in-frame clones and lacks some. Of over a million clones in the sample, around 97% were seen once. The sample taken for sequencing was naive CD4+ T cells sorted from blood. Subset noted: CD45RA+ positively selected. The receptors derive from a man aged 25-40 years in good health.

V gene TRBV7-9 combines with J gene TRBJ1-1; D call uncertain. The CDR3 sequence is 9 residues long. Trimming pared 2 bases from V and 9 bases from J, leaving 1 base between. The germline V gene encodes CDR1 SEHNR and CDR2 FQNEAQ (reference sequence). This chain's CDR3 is CASSLQAFF. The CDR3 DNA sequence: TGTGCCAGCAGCTTACAAGCTTTCTTT.

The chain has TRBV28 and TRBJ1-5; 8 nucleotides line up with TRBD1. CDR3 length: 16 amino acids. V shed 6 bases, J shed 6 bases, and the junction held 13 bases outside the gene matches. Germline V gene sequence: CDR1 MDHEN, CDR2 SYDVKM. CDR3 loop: CASRLMQGARGQPQHF. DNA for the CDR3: TGTGCCAGCAGACTTATGCAGGGGGCTCGGGGTCAGCCCCAGCATTTT.

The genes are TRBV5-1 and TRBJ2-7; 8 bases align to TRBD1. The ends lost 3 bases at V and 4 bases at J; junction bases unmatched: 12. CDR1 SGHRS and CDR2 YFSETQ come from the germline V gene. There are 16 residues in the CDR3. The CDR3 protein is CASSSDRASWDYEQYF. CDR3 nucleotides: TGCGCCAGCAGCTCGGACAGGGCCTCATGGGATTACGAGCAGTACTTC. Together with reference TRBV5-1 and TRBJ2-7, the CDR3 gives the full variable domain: KAGVTQTPRYLIKTRGQQVTLSCSPISGHRSVSWYQQTPGQGLQFLFEYFSETQRNKGNFPGRFSGRQFSNSRSEMNVSTLELGDSALYLCASSSDRASWDYEQYFGPGTRLTVT.

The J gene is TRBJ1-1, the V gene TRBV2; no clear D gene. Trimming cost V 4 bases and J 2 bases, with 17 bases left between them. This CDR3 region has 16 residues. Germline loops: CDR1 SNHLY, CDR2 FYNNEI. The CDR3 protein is CASSAWEGQRNTEAFF. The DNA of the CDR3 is TGTGCCAGCAGTGCTTGGGAGGGTCAAAGAAACACTGAAGCTTTCTTT.

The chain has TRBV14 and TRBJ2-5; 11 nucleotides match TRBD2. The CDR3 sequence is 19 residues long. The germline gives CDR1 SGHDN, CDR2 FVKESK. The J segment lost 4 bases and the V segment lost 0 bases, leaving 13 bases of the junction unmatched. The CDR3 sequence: CASSQEGTSGFNEAETQYF. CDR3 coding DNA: TGTGCCAGCAGCCAAGAGGGGACTAGCGGCTTCAACGAGGCAGAGACCCAGTACTTC.

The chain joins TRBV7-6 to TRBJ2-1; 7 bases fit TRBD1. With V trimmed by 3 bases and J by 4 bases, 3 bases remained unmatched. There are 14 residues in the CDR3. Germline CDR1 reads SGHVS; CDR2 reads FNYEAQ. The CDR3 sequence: CASSFGTDYNEQFF. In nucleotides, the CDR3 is TGTGCCAGCAGCTTCGGGACAGATTACAATGAGCAGTTCTTC.

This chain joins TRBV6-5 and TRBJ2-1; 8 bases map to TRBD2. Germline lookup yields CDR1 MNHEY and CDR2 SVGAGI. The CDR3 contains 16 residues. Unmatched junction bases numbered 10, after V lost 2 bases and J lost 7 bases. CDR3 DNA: TGTGCCAGCAGTTACAATGGAGCCGGGAGGGGAAATGAGCAGTTCTTC. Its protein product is CASSYNGAGRGNEQFF.

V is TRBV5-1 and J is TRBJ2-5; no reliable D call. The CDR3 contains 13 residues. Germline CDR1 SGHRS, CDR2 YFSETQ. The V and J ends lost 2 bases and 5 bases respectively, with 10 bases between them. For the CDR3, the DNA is TGCGCCAGCAGCTTCGGAATGGGGGAGACCCAGTACTTC. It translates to CASSFGMGETQYF.

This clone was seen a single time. CDR3 protein: CASSPRMGQETQYF. CDR3 sequence (DNA): TGCGCCAGCAGCCCCAGGATGGGTCAAGAGACCCAGTACTTC. The J gene is TRBJ2-5, the V gene TRBV4-1; D is ambiguous. The V gene's germline CDR1 is MGHRA and CDR2 YSYEKL. The CDR3 is 14 amino acids. Trimming removed 4 bases at V and 2 bases at J, with 11 bases between.

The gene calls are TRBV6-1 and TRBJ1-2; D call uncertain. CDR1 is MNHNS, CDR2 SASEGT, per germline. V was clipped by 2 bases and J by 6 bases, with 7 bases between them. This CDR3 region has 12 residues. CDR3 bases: TGTGCCAGCAGTGAATTTGGGGATGGCTACACCTTC. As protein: CASSEFGDGYTF.

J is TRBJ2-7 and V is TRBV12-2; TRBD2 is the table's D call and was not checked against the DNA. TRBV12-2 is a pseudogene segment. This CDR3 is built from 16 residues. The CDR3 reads CASRFSPGLAGIEQYF. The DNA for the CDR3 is TGTGCAAGTCGCTTCTCTCCCGGGCTAGCGGGAATCGAGCAGTACTTC.

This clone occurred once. CDR3 in amino acids: CAWSRERSNTEAFF. Here the CDR3 DNA reads TGTGCCTGGAGTCGCGAACGGTCGAACACTGAAGCTTTCTTT. The rearrangement uses TRBV30 and TRBJ1-1; D remains unclear. V lost 2 bases, J lost 1 base, and 11 bases lay in between. Germline V gene sequence: CDR1 GTSNPN, CDR2 SVGIG (reference sequence). This CDR3 has 14 residues.

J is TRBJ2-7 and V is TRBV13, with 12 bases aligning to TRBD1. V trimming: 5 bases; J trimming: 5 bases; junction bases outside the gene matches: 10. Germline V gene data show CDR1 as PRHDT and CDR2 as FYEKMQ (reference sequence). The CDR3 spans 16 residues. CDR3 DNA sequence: TGTGCCAGCAGCGGGACGCCGGGACAGGGGGCCAACGAGCAGTACTTC. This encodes CASSGTPGQGANEQYF.

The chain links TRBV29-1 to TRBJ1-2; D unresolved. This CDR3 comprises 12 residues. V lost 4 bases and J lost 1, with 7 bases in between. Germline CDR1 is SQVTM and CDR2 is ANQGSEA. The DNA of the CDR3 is TGCAGCGTTGGAGCCTTTAACTATGGCTACACCTTC. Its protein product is CSVGAFNYGYTF.

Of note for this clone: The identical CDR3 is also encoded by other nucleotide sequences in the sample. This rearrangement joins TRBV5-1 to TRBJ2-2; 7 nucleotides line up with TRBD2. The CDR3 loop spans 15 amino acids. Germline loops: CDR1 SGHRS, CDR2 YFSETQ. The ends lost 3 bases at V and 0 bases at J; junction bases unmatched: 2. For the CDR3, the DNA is TGCGCCAGCAGCTCTAGCGGAGCGAACACCGGGGAGCTGTTTTTT. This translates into CASSSSGANTGELFF.

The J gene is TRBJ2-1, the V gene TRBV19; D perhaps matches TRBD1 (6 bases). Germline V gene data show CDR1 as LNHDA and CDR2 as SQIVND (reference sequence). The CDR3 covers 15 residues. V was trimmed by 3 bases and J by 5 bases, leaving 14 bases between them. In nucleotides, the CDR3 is TGTGCCAGTAGTATGGGGGCAGGGCTTGACAATGAGCAGTTCTTC. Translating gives CASSMGAGLDNEQFF.

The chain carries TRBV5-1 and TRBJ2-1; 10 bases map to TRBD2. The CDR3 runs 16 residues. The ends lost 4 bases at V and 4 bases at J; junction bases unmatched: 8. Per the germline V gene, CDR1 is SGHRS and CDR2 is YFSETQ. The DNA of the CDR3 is TGCGCCAGCAGCGCCCAACTAGCGGGACCATACAATGAGCAGTTCTTC. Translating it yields CASSAQLAGPYNEQFF.

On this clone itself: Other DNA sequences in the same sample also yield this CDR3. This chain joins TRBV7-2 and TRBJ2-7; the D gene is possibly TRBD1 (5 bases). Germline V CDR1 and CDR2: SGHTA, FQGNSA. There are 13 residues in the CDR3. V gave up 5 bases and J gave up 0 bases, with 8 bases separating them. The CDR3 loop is CASSLDSSYEQYF. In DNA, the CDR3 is TGTGCCAGCAGCCTAGACAGCTCCTACGAGCAGTACTTC.

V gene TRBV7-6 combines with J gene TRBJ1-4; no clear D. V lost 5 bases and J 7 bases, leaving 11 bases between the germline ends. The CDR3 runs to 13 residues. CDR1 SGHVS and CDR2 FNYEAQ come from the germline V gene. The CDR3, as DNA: TGTGCCAGCAGCAAAGACTTCGGTGAAAAACTGTTTTTT. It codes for CASSKDFGEKLFF. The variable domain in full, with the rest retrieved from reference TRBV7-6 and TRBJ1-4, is GAGVSQSPRYKVTKRGQDVALRCDPISGHVSLYWYRQALGQGPEFLTYFNYEAQQDKSGLPNDRFSAERPEGSISTLTIQRTEQRDSAMYRCASSKDFGEKLFFGSGTQLSVL.

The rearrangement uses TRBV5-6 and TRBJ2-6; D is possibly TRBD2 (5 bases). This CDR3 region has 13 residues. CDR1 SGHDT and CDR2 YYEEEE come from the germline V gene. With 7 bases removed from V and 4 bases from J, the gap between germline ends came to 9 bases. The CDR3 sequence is CASEGTGANVLTF. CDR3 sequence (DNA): TGTGCCAGCGAGGGAACCGGGGCCAACGTCCTGACTTTC.

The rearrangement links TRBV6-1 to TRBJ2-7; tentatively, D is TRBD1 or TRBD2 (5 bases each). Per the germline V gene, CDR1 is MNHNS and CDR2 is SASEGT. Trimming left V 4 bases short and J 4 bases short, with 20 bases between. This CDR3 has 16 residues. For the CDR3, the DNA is TGTGCCAGCAGTGTCGGATCGGGATCAGGGTTTTACGAGCAGTACTTC. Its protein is CASSVGSGSGFYEQYF.

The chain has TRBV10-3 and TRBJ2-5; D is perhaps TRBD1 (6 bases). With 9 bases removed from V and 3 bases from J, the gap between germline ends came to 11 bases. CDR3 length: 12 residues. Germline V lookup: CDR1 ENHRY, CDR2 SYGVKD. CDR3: CAIGQSKETQYF. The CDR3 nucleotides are TGTGCCATAGGACAGAGTAAAGAGACCCAGTACTTC.

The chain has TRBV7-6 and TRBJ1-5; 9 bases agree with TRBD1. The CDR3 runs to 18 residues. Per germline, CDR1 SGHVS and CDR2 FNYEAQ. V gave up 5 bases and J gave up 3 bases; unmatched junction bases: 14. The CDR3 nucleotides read TGTGCCAGCAGCCAAAACACTCGGGACAGGGTCGCCAATCAGCCCCAGCATTTT. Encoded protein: CASSQNTRDRVANQPQHF.

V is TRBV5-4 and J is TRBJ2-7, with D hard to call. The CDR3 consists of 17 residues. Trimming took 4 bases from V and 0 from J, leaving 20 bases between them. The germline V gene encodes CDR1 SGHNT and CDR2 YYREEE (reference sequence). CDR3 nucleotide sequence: TGTGCCAGCAGCCCGCCCCCAGGACGTAGCAGCTCCTACGAGCAGTACTTC. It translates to CASSPPPGRSSSYEQYF. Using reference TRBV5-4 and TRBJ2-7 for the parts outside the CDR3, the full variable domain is ETGVTQSPTHLIKTRGQQVTLRCSSQSGHNTVSWYQQALGQGPQFIFQYYREEENGRGNFPPRFSGLQFPNYSSELNVNALELDDSALYLCASSPPPGRSSSYEQYFGPGTRLTVT.

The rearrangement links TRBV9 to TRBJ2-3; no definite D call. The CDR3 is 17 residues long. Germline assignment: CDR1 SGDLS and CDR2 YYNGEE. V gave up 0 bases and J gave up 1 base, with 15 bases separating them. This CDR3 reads CASSVASLGAGTDTQYF. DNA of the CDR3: TGTGCCAGCAGCGTAGCAAGTCTCGGAGCAGGCACAGATACGCAGTATTTT.

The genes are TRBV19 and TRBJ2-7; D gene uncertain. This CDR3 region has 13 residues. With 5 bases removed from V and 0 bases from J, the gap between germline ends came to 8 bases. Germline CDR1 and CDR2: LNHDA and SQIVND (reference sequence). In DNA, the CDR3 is TGTGCCAGTAGTTTGGAATACTCCTACGAGCAGTACTTC. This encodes CASSLEYSYEQYF.